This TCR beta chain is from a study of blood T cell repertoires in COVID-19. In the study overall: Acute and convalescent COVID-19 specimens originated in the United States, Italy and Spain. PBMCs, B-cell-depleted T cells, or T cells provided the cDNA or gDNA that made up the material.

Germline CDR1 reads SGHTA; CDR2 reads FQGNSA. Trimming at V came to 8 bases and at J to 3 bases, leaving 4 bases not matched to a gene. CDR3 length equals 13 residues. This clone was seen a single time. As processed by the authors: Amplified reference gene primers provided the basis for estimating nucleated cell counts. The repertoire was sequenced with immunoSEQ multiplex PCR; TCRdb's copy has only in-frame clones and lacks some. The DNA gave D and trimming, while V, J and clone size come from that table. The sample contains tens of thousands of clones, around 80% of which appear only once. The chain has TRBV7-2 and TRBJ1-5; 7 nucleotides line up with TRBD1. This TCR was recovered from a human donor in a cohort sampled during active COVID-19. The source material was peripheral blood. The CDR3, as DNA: TGTGCCAGCCGGGGACAGAACAATCAGCCCCAGCATTTT. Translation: CASRGQNNQPQHF. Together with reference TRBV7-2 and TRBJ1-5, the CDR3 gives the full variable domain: GAGVSQSPSNKVTEKGKDVELRCDPISGHTALYWYRQSLGQGLEFLIYFQGNSAPDKSGLPSDRFSAERTGGSVSTLTIQRTQQEDSAVYLCASRGQNNQPQHFGDGTRLSIL.